The 20 T cell receptor beta chains reported below all come from one sample, sequenced in a study of blood T cell repertoires in COVID-19. The protocol was immunoSEQ multiplex PCR, while the TCRdb copy is restricted to in-frame clones and leaves out a portion. The repertoire includes 90,000 to 100,000 clones, 82% of them detected once, and 15% to 20% sits in the top ten. Source material: peripheral blood. These receptors all stem from a man at least 80 years old with acute or convalescent COVID-19.

V usage is TRBV9 and J usage is TRBJ1-5, with TRBD1 matching 8 bases. V gave up 4 bases and J gave up 7 bases; unmatched junction bases: 10. The CDR3 consists of 15 residues. From germline, CDR1 is SGDLS and CDR2 YYNGEE. CDR3 residues: CASSPRVDRAQPQHF. The CDR3 DNA sequence: TGTGCCAGCAGCCCCCGAGTGGACAGGGCCCAGCCCCAGCATTTT.

This clone was seen at least ten times. In the same sample, other DNA sequences code for this CDR3. The chain recombines TRBV6-2 or TRBV6-3 with TRBJ1-5; D unresolved. Per the germline V gene, CDR1 is MNHEY and CDR2 is SVGEGT. The V end was cut by 4 bases, the J end by 3 bases, with 7 bases between. The length of the CDR3 is 13 residues. This chain's CDR3 is CASSLDSNQPQHF. Written as DNA, the CDR3 is TGTGCCAGCAGTTTAGACTCCAATCAGCCCCAGCATTTT.

The gene calls are TRBV9 and TRBJ2-7; the match to TRBD2 covers 8 bases. Germline V gene data show CDR1 as SGDLS and CDR2 as YYNGEE. The CDR3 extends over 21 amino acids. Trimming cost V 1 base and J 5 bases; bases outside gene matches: 26. The CDR3, as DNA: TGTGCCAGCAGCGTAAATAATAATGACCCCCTGGTAAGCGGGAGTGCCGACGAGCAGTACTTC. Translating it yields CASSVNNNDPLVSGSADEQYF.

This clone was observed at least ten times. The rearrangement joins TRBV10-3 to TRBJ2-3; 7 nucleotides agree with TRBD1. CDR3 size: 14 residues. V gave up 7 bases and J gave up 0 bases; unmatched junction bases: 4. Germline CDR1 and CDR2: ENHRY and SYGVKD. Here the CDR3 DNA reads TGTGCCATCAATGGGGACAGCAGCACAGATACGCAGTATTTT. The encoded protein is CAINGDSSTDTQYF.

The CDR3 loop reads CASSWLKHEQFF. The CDR3 DNA reads as TGCGCCAGCAGCTGGTTAAAGCATGAGCAGTTCTTC. The V call is TRBV5-1, the J call TRBJ2-1; no clear D. Germline lookup yields CDR1 SGHRS and CDR2 YFSETQ. This CDR3 has 12 amino acids. Trimming cost V 3 bases and J 8 bases, with 9 bases left between them.

Only one count was recorded for this clone. The chain links TRBV7-8 to TRBJ2-2; no clear D. The CDR3 sequence is 14 residues long. Germline assignment: CDR1 SGHVS and CDR2 FQNEAQ. V was trimmed by 1 base and J by 2 bases, leaving 5 bases between them. The CDR3 here is CASSLDSNTGELFF. The CDR3 DNA follows: TGTGCCAGCAGCTTAGACTCCAACACCGGGGAGCTGTTTTTT. Full variable domain (outside the CDR3, taken from reference TRBV7-8 and TRBJ2-2): GAGVSQSPRYKVAKRGQDVALRCDPISGHVSLFWYQQALGQGPEFLTYFQNEAQLDKSGLPSDRFFAERPEGSVSTLKIQRTQQEDSAVYLCASSLDSNTGELFFGEGSRLTVL.

This chain uses TRBV11-2 with TRBJ1-5; D not resolved. The CDR3 length is 14 residues. V gave up 4 bases and J gave up 4 bases, with 11 bases separating them. Per germline, CDR1 SGHAT and CDR2 FQNNGV. The DNA of the CDR3 is TGTGCCAGCAGCTACCCGGGTCAAAATCAGCCCCAGCATTTT. This encodes CASSYPGQNQPQHF.

The gene calls are TRBV27 and TRBJ1-2; TRBD1 is a possible D gene (5 bases). V was shortened by 2 bases and J by 4 bases, with 11 bases between the two germline ends. The CDR3 consists of 14 residues. Germline V gene lookup returns CDR1 MNHEY and CDR2 SMNVEV (reference sequence). In nucleotides, the CDR3 is TGTGCCAGCAGTTTAAGACGCCAGGGCTATGGCTACACCTTC. It translates to CASSLRRQGYGYTF.

This clone came up a few times. Additional DNA sequences in this sample encode the identical CDR3. The chain joins TRBV30 to TRBJ2-5; D gene unclear. Trimming cost V 0 bases and J 5 bases, with 10 bases left between them. Germline values: CDR1 GTSNPN, CDR2 SVGIG (reference sequence). The CDR3 totals 13 residues. The CDR3: CAWSVSLSETQYF. CDR3 bases: TGTGCCTGGAGTGTGTCGTTGTCTGAGACCCAGTACTTC.

J is TRBJ2-2 and V is TRBV5-1; tentative D call: TRBD1 (6 bases). The V and J ends lost 4 bases and 3 bases respectively, with 10 bases between them. Germline V gives CDR1 SGHRS, CDR2 YFSETQ. This CDR3 comprises 14 residues. The CDR3 protein is CASSSGQHTGELFF. The DNA for the CDR3 is TGCGCCAGCAGCAGCGGACAGCACACCGGGGAGCTGTTTTTT.

The chain joins TRBV6-5 to TRBJ1-1, with D unresolved. Germline CDR1 MNHEY, CDR2 SVGAGI. V lost 5 bases, J lost 4 bases, and 11 bases lay in between. This CDR3 spans 13 amino acids. The CDR3 sequence: CASSPIGSTEAFF. DNA for the CDR3: TGTGCCAGCAGTCCCATTGGGAGCACTGAAGCTTTCTTT.

This clone appeared once. The V and J genes are TRBV7-2 and TRBJ2-5; 9 bases match TRBD2. With V trimmed by 7 bases and J by 5 bases, 8 bases remained unmatched. Germline CDR1 is SGHTA and CDR2 is FQGNSA. The CDR3 spans 14 residues. CDR3 in DNA: TGTGCCAGCAACAAGGGCCTAGCGGGGGAGACCCAGTACTTC. Translated: CASNKGLAGETQYF.

The chain joins TRBV6-5 to TRBJ1-1; D not certain. Trimming removed 7 bases from V and 1 base from J, with 13 bases in between. The CDR3 runs 14 residues. CDR1 is MNHEY and CDR2 is SVGAGI in the germline V gene. The CDR3 loop is CASTSLGRNTEAFF. The CDR3, as DNA: TGTGCCAGCACTAGTCTAGGGAGGAACACTGAAGCTTTCTTT.

The chain is built from TRBV5-5 and TRBJ2-5, with a tentative D call TRBD2 (5 bases). Germline-derived CDR1 and CDR2 are SGHKS and YYEKEE (reference sequence). V shed 2 bases and J shed 4 bases, with 9 bases lying between them. The CDR3 spans 13 residues. The CDR3 bases are TGTGCCAGCAGCTTACGAGGGATAGAGACCCAGTACTTC. Its protein product is CASSLRGIETQYF.

The chain is built from TRBV28 and TRBJ1-5; 8 positions agree with TRBD1. Germline values: CDR1 MDHEN, CDR2 SYDVKM. This CDR3 region has 15 residues. V was clipped by 5 bases and J by 3 bases; unmatched bases: 6. CDR3 DNA sequence: TGTGCCAGCAGTCACCGACAGGGGAACAATCAGCCCCAGCATTTT. It translates to CASSHRQGNNQPQHF.

The genes are TRBV28 and TRBJ1-5; the D is unclear. Trimming pared 6 bases from V and 3 bases from J, leaving 12 bases between. The V gene's germline CDR1 is MDHEN and CDR2 SYDVKM. The CDR3 is made up of 14 amino acids. CDR3 coding DNA: TGTGCCAGCAGCACAAGGCGGCTCAATCAGCCCCAGCATTTT. Translation gives CASSTRRLNQPQHF.

The chain couples TRBV7-2 to TRBJ1-2, with D unresolved. This CDR3 spans 15 amino acids. The germline V gene encodes CDR1 SGHTA and CDR2 FQGNSA. The germline V and J ends were trimmed by 1 base and 4 bases, with 13 bases remaining between them. In DNA form, the CDR3 reads TGTGCCAGCAGCTTAGACTTTCAACCCTCCTATGGCTACACCTTC. It codes for CASSLDFQPSYGYTF.

As for this clone: This sample includes further DNA sequences coding for the same CDR3. This sequence joins TRBV27 and TRBJ1-2; possibly TRBD1 for D (5 bases). With 2 bases removed from V and 2 bases from J, the gap between germline ends came to 6 bases. From germline, CDR1 is MNHEY and CDR2 SMNVEV (reference sequence). The CDR3 is 13 amino acids. The CDR3 region is CASSLGGNYGYTF. For the CDR3, the DNA is TGTGCCAGCAGTTTAGGGGGGAACTATGGCTACACCTTC.

This clone has just one count. The chain carries TRBV27 and TRBJ1-6; TRBD1 matches at 7 bases. Losses at the gene ends were 5 bases for V and 9 bases for J; bases not matched to a gene: 13. Germline lookup yields CDR1 MNHEY and CDR2 SMNVEV (reference sequence). This CDR3 is 16 amino acids long. CDR3 residues: CASSPGDSWFLSPLHF. The CDR3 DNA reads as TGTGCCAGCAGTCCAGGGGACAGTTGGTTCCTTTCACCCCTCCACTTT.

The chain uses TRBV30 and TRBJ2-5; possible D gene TRBD2, 7 bases. Germline V gene data show CDR1 as GTSNPN and CDR2 as SVGIG (reference sequence). The CDR3 consists of 12 residues. V was cut by 6 bases and J by 5 bases, with 13 bases left in between. The DNA of the CDR3 is TGTGCCTGTGGGGGGGGGCTGGAGACCCAGTACTTC. Translated: CACGGGLETQYF.